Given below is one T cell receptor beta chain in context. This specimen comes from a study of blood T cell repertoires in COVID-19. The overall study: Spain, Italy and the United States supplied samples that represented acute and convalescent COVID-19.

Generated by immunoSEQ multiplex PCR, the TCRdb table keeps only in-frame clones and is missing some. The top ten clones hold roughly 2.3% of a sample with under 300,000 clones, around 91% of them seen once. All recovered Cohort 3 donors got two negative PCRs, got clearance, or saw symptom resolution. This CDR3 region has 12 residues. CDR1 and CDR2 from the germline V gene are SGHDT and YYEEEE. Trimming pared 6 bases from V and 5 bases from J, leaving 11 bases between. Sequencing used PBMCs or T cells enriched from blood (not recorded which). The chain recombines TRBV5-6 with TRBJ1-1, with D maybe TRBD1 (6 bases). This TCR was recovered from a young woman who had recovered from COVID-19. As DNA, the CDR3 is TGTGCCAGCACACACGGACAGACTGAAGCTTTCTTT. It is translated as CASTHGQTEAFF.